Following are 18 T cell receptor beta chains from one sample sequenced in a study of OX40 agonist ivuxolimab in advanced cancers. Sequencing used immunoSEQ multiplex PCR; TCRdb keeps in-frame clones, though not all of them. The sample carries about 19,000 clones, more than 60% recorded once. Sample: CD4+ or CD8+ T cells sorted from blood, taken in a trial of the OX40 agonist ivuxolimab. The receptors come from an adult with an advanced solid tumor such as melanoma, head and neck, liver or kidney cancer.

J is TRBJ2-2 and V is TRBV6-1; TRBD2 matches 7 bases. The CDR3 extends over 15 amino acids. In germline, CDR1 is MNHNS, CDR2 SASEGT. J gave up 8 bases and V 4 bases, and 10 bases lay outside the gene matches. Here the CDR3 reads CASSVLSGTSGELFF. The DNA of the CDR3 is TGTGCCAGCAGTGTTTTAAGCGGGACCTCGGGGGAGCTGTTTTTT.

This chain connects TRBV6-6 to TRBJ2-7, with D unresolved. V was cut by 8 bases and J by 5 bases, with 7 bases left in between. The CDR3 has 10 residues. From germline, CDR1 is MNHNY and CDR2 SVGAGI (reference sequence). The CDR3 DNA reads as TGTGCCAGCGGGATTCACGAGCAGTACTTC. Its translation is CASGIHEQYF.

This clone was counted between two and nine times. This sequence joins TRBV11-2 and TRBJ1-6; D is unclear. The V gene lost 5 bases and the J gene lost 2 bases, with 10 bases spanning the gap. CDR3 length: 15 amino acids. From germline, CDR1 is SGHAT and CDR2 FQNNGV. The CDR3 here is CASSPPRAYNSPLHF. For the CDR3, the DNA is TGTGCCAGCAGCCCTCCTCGTGCCTATAATTCACCCCTCCACTTT.

CDR3 region: CASSQGGLARFTDTQYF. The CDR3 coding sequence is TGTGCCAGCAGCCAAGGGGGACTAGCGAGATTCACAGATACGCAGTATTTT. The genes are TRBV14 and TRBJ2-3, with 10 bases identical to TRBD2. From germline, CDR1 is SGHDN and CDR2 FVKESK. This CDR3 has 17 residues. Trimming took 1 base from V and 2 from J; bases not matched to a gene: 6. The full variable domain, its missing parts supplied by reference TRBV14 and TRBJ2-3, is EAGVTQFPSHSVIEKGQTVTLRCDPISGHDNLYWYRRVMGKEIKFLLHFVKESKQDESGMPNNRFLAERTGGTYSTLKVQPAELEDSGVYFCASSQGGLARFTDTQYFGPGTRLTVL.

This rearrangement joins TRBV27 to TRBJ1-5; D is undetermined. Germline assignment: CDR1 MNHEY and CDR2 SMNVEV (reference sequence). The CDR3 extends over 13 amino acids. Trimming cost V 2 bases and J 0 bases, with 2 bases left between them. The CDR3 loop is CASSLGSNQPQHF. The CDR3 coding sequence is TGTGCCAGCAGTTTAGGTAGCAATCAGCCCCAGCATTTT.

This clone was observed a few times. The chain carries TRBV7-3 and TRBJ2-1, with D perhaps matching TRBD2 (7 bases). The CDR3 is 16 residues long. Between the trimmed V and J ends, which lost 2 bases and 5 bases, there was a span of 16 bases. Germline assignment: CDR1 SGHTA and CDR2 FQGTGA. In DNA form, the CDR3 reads TGTGCCAGCAGCTTAGTAGTAGGGGAGGGGGACAATGAGCAGTTCTTC. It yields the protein CASSLVVGEGDNEQFF.

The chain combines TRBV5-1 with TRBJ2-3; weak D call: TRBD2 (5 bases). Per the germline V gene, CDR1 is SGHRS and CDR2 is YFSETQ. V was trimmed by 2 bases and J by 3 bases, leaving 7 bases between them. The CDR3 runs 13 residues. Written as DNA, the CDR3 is TGCGCCAGCAGCTTCGGGGAGACAGATACGCAGTATTTT. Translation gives CASSFGETDTQYF.

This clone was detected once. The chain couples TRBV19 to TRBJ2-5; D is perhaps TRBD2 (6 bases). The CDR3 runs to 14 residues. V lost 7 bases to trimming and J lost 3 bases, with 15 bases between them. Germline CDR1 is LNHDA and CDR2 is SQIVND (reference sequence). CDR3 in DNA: TGTGCCAGTACCGAATATGGGGGGAAAGAGACCCAGTACTTC. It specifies CASTEYGGKETQYF. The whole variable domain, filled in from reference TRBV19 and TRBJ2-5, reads DGGITQSPKYLFRKEGQNVTLSCEQNLNHDAMYWYRQDPGQGLRLIYYSQIVNDFQKGDIAEGYSVSREKKESFPLTVTSAQKNPTAFYLCASTEYGGKETQYFGPGTRLLVL.

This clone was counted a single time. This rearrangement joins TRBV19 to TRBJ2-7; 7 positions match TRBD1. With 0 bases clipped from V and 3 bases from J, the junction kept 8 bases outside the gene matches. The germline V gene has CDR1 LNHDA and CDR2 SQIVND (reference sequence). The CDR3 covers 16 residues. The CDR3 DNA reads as TGTGCCAGTAGTATAGATTTTAGGACAGGTTTCTACGAGCAGTACTTC. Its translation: CASSIDFRTGFYEQYF.

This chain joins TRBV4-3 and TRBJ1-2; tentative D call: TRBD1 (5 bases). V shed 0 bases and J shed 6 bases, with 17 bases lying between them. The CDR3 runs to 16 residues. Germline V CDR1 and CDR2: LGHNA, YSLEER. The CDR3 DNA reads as TGCGCCAGCAGCCAAGAAGGGTACCCCGGGGCGGATGGCTACACCTTC. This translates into CASSQEGYPGADGYTF.

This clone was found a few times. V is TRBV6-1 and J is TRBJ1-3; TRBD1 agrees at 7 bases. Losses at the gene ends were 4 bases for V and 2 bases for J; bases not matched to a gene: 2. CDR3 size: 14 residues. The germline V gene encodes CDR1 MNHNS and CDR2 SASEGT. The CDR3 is CASSVQGPGNTIYF. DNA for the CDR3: TGTGCCAGCAGTGTACAGGGGCCTGGAAACACCATATATTTT.

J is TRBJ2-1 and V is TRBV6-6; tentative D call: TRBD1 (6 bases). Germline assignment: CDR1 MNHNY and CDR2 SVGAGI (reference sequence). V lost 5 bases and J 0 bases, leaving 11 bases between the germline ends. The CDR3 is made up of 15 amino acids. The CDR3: CASSVDRSSYNEQFF. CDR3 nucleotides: TGTGCCAGCAGTGTAGACAGGAGCTCCTACAATGAGCAGTTCTTC.

DNA for the CDR3: TGTGCCAGCAGCTTAGGAGGGACAGGGGGTGTCGATGAGCAGTTCTTC. Translated, it gives CASSLGGTGGVDEQFF. The chain is built from TRBV7-3 and TRBJ2-1, with 11 bases matching TRBD1. V shed 2 bases and J 8 bases; nucleotides not matched to a gene: 8. Germline lookup yields CDR1 SGHTA and CDR2 FQGTGA. The CDR3 has 16 residues.

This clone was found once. The CDR3 DNA sequence: TGTGCCAGCAGCCCAGGAGGGTACCAGCAGTACTTC. It yields the protein CASSPGGYQQYF. The chain links TRBV9 to TRBJ2-7; D is possibly TRBD2 (6 bases). The V gene lost 4 bases and the J gene lost 8 bases, with 13 bases spanning the gap. The CDR3 runs to 12 residues. Germline assignment: CDR1 SGDLS and CDR2 YYNGEE.

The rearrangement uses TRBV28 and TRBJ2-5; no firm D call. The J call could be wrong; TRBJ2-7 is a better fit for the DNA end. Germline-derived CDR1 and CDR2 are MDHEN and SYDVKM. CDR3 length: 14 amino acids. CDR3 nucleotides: TGTGCCAGCAGTTTATCCGTGGGCTCCTACGAGCAGTACTTC. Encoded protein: CASSLSVGSYEQYF.

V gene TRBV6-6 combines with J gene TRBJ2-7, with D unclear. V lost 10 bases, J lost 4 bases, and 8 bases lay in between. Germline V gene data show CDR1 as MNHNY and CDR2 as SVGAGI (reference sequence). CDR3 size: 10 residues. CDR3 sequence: CAIGLYEQYF. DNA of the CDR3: TGTGCCATCGGCTTATACGAGCAGTACTTC.

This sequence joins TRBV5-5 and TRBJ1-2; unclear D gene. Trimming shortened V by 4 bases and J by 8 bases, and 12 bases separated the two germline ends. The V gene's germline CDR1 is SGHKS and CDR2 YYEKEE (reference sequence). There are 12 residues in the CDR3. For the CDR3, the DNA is TGTGCCAGCAGCGCCGACTTGTTGGGCTACACCTTC. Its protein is CASSADLLGYTF.

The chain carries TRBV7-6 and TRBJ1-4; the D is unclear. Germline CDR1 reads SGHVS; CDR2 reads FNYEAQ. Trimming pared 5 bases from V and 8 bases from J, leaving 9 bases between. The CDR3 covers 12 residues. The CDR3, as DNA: TGTGCCAGCAGCCTTGGCGGGGAAAAACTGTTTTTT. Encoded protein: CASSLGGEKLFF.